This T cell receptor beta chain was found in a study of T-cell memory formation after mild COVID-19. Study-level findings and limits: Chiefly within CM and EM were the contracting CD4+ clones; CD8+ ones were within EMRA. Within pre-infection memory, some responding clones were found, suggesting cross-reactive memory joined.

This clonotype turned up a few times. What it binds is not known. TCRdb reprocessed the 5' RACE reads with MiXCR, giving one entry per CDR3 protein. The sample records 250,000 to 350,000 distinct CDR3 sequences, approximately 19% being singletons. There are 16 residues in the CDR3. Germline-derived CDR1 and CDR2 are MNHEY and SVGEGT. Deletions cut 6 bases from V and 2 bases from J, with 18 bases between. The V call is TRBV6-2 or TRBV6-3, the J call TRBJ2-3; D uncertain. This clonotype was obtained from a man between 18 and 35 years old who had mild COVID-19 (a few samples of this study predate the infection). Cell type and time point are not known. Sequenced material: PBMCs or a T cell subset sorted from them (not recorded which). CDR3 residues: CASRNKTARYTDTQYF. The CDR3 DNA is TGTGCCAGCAGAAACAAGACTGCTCGATACACAGATACGCAGTATTTT.